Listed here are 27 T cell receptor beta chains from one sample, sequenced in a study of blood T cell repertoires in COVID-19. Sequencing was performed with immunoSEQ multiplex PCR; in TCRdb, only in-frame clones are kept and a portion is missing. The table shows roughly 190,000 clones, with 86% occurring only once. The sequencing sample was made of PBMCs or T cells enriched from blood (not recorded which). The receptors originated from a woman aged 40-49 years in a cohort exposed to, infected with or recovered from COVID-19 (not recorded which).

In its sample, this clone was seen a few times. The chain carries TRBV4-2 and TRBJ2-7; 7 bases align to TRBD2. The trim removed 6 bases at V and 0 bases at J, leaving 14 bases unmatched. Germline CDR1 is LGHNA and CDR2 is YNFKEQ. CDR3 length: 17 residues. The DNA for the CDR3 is TGTGCCAGCAGTCCCTACGGCGGGAGTCTGATCTCCTACGAGCAGTACTTC. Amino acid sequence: CASSPYGGSLISYEQYF.

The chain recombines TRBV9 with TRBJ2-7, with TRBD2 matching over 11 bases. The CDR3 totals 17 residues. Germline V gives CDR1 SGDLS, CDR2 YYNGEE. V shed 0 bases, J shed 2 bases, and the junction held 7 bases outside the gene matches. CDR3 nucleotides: TGTGCCAGCAGCGTAGTGGCTAGCGGGAGGCACGCCTACGAGCAGTACTTC. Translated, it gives CASSVVASGRHAYEQYF.

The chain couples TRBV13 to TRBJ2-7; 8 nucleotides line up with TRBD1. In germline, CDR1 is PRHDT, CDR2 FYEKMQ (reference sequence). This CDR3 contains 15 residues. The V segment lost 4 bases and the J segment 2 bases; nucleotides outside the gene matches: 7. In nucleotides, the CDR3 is TGTGCCAGCAGCTCGGGGGACAGGAACCCCTACGAGCAGTACTTC. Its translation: CASSSGDRNPYEQYF.

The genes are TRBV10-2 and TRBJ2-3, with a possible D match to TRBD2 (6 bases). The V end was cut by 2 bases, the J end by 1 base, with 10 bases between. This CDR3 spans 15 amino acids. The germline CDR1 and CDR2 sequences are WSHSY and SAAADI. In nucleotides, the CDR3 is TGCGCCAGCAGTGAGCTGGGCGGGGGCACAGATACGCAGTATTTT. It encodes CASSELGGGTDTQYF.

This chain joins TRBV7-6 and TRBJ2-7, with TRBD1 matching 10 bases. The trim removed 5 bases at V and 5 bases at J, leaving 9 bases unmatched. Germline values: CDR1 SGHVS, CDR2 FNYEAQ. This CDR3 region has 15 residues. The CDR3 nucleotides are TGTGCCAGCAGCGGGTCGGGACAGGGGATCGACGAGCAGTACTTC. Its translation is CASSGSGQGIDEQYF.

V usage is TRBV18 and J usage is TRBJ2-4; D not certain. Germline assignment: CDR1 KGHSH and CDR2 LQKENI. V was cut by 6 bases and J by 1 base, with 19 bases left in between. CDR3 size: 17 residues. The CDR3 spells CASSPNPWAAAKNIQYF. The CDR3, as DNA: TGTGCCAGCTCTCCGAACCCTTGGGCCGCGGCCAAAAACATTCAGTACTTC.

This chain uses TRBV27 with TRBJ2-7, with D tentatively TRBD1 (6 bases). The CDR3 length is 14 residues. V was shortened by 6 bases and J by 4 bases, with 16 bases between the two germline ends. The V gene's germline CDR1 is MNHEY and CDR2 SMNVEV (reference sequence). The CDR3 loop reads CASRERTEPYEQYF. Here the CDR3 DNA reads TGTGCCAGCAGAGAACGGACAGAACCATACGAGCAGTACTTC.

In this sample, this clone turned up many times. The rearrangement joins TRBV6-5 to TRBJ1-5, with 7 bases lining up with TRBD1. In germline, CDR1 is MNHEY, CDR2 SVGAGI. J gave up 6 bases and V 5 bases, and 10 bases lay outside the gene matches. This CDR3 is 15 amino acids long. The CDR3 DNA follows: TGTGCCAGCAGTAAAACTGGGACAGTAAGTCAGCCCCAGCATTTT. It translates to CASSKTGTVSQPQHF.

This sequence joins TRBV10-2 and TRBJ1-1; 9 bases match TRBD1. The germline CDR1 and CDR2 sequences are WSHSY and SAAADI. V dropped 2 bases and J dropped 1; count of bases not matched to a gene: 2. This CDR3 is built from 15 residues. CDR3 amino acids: CASSETGGQNTEAFF. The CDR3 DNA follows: TGCGCCAGCAGTGAGACAGGGGGCCAGAACACTGAAGCTTTCTTT.

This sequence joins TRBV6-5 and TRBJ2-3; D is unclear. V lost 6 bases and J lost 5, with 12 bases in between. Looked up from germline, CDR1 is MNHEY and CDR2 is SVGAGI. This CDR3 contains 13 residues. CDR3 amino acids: CASRRKVRDTQYF. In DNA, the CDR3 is TGTGCCAGCAGGAGGAAGGTACGAGATACGCAGTATTTT.

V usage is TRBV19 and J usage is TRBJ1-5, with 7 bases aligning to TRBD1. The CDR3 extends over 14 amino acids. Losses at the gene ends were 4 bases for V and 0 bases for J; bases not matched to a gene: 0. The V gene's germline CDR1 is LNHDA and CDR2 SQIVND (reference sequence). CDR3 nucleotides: TGTGCCAGTAGTAGACAGGGTAGCAATCAGCCCCAGCATTTT. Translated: CASSRQGSNQPQHF.

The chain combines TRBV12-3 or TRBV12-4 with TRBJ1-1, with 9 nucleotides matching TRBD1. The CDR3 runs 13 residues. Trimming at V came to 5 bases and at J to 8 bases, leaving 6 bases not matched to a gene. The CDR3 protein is CASSLRQGGEAFF. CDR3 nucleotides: TGTGCCAGCAGTCTACGACAGGGGGGGGAAGCTTTCTTT.

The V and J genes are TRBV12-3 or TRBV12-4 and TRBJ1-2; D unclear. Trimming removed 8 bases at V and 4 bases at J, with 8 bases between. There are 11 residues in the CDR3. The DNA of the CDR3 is TGTGCCAGCGCCGATAGCTATGGCTACACCTTC. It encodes CASADSYGYTF.

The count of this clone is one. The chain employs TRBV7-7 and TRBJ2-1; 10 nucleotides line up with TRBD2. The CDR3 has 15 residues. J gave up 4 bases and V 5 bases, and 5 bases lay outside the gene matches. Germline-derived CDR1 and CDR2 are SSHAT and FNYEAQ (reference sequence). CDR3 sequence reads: CASSPGTSAYNEQFF. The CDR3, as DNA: TGTGCCAGCAGCCCCGGGACTAGCGCGTACAATGAGCAGTTCTTC.

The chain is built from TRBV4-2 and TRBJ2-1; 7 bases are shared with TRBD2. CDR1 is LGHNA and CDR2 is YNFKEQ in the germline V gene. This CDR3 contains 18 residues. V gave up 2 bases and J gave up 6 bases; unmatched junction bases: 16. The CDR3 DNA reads TGTGCCAGCAGCCAAATAGCCGGGACTATAGGGTTTTTCAATGAGCAGTTCTTC. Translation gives CASSQIAGTIGFFNEQFF.

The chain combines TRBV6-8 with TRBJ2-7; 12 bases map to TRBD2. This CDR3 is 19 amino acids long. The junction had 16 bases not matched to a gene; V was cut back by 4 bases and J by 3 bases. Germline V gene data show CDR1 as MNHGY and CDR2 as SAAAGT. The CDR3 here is CASSWPRGLAGGKGYEQYF. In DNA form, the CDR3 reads TGTGCCAGCAGTTGGCCACGGGGCCTAGCGGGAGGGAAAGGCTACGAGCAGTACTTC.

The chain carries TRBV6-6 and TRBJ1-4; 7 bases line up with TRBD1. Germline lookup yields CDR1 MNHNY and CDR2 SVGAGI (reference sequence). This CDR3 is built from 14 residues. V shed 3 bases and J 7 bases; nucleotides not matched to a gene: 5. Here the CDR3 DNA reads TGTGCCAGCAGTTATCTACAGGGGAGTGAAAAACTGTTTTTT. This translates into CASSYLQGSEKLFF.

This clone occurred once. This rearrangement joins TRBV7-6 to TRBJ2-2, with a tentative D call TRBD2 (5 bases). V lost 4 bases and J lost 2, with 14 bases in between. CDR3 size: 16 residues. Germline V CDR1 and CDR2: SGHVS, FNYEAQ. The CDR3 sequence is CASSSRRLSNTGELFF. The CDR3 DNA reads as TGTGCCAGCAGCTCCCGGAGACTATCAAACACCGGGGAGCTGTTTTTT.

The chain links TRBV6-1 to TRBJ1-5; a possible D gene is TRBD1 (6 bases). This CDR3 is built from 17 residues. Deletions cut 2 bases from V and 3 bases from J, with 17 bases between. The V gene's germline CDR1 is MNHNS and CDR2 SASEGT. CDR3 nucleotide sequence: TGTGCCAGCAGTGAAAAGTTGAGATGGACAGACAATCAGCCCCAGCATTTT. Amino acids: CASSEKLRWTDNQPQHF.

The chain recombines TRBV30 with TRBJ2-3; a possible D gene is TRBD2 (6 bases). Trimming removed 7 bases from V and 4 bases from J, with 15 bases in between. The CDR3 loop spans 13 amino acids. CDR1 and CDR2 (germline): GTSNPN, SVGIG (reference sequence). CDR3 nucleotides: TGTGCCTCCCACCCGGGAGTCTCAGATACGCAGTATTTT. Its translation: CASHPGVSDTQYF.

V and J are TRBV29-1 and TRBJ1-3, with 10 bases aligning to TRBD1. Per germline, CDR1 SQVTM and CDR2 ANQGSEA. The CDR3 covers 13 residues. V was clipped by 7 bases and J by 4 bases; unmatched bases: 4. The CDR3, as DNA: TGCAGCGCTAGGACAGGGGGGGGAAACACCATATATTTT. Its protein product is CSARTGGGNTIYF.

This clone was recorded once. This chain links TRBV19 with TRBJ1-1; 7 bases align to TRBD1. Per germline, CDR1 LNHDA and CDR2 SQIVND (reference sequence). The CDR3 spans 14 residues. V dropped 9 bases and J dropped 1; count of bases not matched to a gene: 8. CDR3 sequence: CASRPGQPNTEAFF. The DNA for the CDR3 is TGTGCCAGCCGACCGGGACAGCCGAACACTGAAGCTTTCTTT.

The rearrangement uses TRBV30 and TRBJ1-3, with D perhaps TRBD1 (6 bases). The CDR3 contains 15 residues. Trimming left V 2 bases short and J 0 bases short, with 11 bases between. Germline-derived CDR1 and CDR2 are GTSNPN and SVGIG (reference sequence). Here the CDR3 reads CAWSTGRGSGNTIYF. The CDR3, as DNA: TGTGCCTGGAGTACAGGGAGGGGCTCTGGAAACACCATATATTTT.

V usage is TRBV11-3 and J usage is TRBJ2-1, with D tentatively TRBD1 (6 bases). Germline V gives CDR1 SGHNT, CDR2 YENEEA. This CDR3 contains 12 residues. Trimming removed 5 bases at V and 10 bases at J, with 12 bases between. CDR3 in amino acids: CASSGITGEQFF. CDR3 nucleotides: TGTGCCAGCAGCGGTATTACAGGGGAGCAGTTCTTC.

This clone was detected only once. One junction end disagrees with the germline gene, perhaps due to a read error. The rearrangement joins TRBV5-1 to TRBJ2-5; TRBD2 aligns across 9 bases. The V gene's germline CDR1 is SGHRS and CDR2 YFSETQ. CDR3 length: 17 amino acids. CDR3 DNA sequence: TGCGCCCGCAGCTTGGCCTATGCGGGGGGGGGCCAAGAGACCCAGTACTTC. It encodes CARSLAYAGGGQETQYF.

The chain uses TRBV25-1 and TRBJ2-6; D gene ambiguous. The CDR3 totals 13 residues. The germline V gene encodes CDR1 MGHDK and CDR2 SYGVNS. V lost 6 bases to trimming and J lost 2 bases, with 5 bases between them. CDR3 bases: TGTGCCAGCAGGGGCCCTGGGGCCAACGTCCTGACTTTC. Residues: CASRGPGANVLTF.

This CDR3 reads CASSLLRGGASNEQFF. The DNA of the CDR3 is TGTGCCAGCAGCTTACTTCGCGGGGGGGCTTCCAATGAGCAGTTCTTC. The V gene is TRBV11-2, the J gene TRBJ2-1; 9 nucleotides match TRBD2. The CDR3 length is 16 residues. V lost 2 bases and J lost 6; bases outside the gene matches: 8. Germline values: CDR1 SGHAT, CDR2 FQNNGV.